This T cell receptor (beta chain) comes out of a study of blood T cells in healthy people across ages. Then a second PCR, running roughly 7 to 12 cycles, was carried out with a sample-barcoded 5' primer and a J-beta primer mix. One entry per CDR3 protein results from TCRdb running MiXCR on the 5' RACE reads. Among 1.5 million to 2 million distinct CDR3 sequences listed, about 31% were seen once. Comments on this clonotype: Antigen: not known.

Overall study findings and caveats: Donor CMV infection status was unknown, possibly confounding age-related changes in expanded clonotypes.

Isolated PBMCs totaled at least 6.5 million in each sample. The CDR3 spans 16 residues. Germline CDR1 reads MNHNY; CDR2 reads SVGAGI (reference sequence). V was cut by 5 bases and J by 7 bases, with 23 bases left in between. The origin of this receptor is a woman in her twenties or thirties in good health. The chain has TRBV6-6 and TRBJ1-2; D is undetermined. Sequenced: blood. Here the CDR3 DNA reads TGTGCCAGCAGTGCCTACCAGTCTGACCAAATCGGTGGCTACACCTTC. It specifies CASSAYQSDQIGGYTF.